Below, one T cell receptor beta chain is given with its context. In the authors' workflow: Estimation of nucleated cell counts relied on the amplification of reference gene primers. The data were produced by immunoSEQ multiplex PCR, yet TCRdb's version contains in-frame clones alone and is incomplete. The V and J calls and clone size are taken from that table; D and trimming were inferred from the DNA. The top ten hold approximately 2.6% of the sample, which has over 200,000 clones, less than 85% seen once. The source of the sample is a study of blood T cell repertoires in COVID-19. Overall study context: PBMCs, B-cell-depleted T cells, or T cells provided the cDNA or gDNA that made up the material.

Germline V gene data show CDR1 as SGHRS and CDR2 as YFSETQ. There are 15 residues in the CDR3. V lost 2 bases, J lost 7 bases, and 13 bases lay in between. The sequenced sample consisted of peripheral blood. The V and J genes are TRBV5-1 and TRBJ1-6; tentative D call: TRBD1 (5 bases). This sequence was found in a woman in her 70s with active or convalescent COVID-19. CDR3 loop: CASSLGSGANSPLHF. DNA of the CDR3: TGCGCCAGCAGCTTAGGGTCTGGGGCCAATTCACCCCTCCACTTT.